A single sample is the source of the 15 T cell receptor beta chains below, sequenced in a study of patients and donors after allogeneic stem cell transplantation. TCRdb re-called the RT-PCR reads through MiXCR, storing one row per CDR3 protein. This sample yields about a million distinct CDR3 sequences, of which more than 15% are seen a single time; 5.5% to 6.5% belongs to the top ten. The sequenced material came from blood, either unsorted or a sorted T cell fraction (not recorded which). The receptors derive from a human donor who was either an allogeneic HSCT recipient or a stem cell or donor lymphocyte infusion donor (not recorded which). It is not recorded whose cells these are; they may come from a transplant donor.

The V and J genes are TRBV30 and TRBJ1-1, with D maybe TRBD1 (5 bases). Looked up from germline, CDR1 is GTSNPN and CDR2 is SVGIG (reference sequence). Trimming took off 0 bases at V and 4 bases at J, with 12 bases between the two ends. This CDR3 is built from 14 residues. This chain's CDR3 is CAWSVSGALTEAFF. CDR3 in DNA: TGTGCCTGGAGTGTAAGTGGGGCGCTCACTGAAGCTTTCTTT.

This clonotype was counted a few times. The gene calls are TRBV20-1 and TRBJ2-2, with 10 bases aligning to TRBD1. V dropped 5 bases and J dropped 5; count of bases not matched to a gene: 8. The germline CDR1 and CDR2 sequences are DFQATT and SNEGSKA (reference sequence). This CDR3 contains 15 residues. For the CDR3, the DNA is TGCAGTGCTCCACGAGACAGGGGGCGAACCGGGGAGCTGTTTTTT. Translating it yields CSAPRDRGRTGELFF.

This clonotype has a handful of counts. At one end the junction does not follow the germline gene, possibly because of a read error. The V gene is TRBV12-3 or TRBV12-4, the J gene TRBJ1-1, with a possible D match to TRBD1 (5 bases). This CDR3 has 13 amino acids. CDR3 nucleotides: TGTGCCAGCAGTTTACGGGGGAACGCTGAAGCTTTCTTT. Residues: CASSLRGNAEAFF.

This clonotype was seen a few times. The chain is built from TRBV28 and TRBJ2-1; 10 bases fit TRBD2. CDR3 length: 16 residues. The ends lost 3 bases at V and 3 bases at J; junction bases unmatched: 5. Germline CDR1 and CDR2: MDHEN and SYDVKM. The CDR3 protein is CASSFLSGRDYNEQFF. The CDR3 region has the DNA TGTGCCAGCAGTTTTTTAAGCGGGAGGGACTACAATGAGCAGTTCTTC.

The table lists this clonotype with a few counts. CDR3 DNA sequence: TGTGCCAGCAGTTCCCACTCGGTGGGGGCGGGGGAAAGGCGGACTGAAGCTTTCTTT. Amino acid sequence: CASSSHSVGAGERRTEAFF. The gene calls are TRBV12-3 or TRBV12-4 and TRBJ1-1, with D perhaps matching TRBD1 (6 bases). The CDR3 sequence is 19 residues long. V was trimmed by 4 bases and J by 5 bases, leaving 29 bases between them.

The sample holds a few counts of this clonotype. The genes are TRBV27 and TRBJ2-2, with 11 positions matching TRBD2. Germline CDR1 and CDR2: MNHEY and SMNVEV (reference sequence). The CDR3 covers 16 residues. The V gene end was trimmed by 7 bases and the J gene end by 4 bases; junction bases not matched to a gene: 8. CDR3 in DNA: TGTGCCAGCAACCACGGGACTAGCGGTGGCACCGGGGAGCTGTTTTTT. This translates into CASNHGTSGGTGELFF.

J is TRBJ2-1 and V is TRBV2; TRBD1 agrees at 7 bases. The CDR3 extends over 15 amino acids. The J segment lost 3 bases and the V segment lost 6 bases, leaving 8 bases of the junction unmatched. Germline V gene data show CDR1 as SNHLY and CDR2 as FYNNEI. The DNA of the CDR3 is TGTGCCAGCAGCCTCTACGACAGGGTCTACAATGAGCAGTTCTTC. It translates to CASSLYDRVYNEQFF.

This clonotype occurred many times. For the CDR3, the DNA is TGTGCCAGCAGCCCGACCGGGAGGGGCACAGATACGCAGTATTTT. Protein sequence: CASSPTGRGTDTQYF. The chain uses TRBV7-3 and TRBJ2-3, with 8 bases fitting TRBD2. There are 15 residues in the CDR3. Germline V gene lookup returns CDR1 SGHTA and CDR2 FQGTGA. V was pared by 5 bases and J by 1 base, with 5 bases of the junction left unmatched.

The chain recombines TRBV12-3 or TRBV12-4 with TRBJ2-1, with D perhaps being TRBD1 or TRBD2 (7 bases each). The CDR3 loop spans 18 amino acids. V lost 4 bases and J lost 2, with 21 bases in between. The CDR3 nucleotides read TGTGCCAGCAGTTCCCAGGGGGGGGCAAGGGGCACCTACAATGAGCAGTTCTTC. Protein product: CASSSQGGARGTYNEQFF.

CDR3 region: CASSTTAVTGELFF. The CDR3, as DNA: TGCGCCAGCTCCACCACAGCGGTAACCGGGGAGCTGTTTTTT. The chain combines TRBV5-1 with TRBJ2-2; D perhaps matches TRBD2 (5 bases). Germline values: CDR1 SGHRS, CDR2 YFSETQ. This CDR3 comprises 14 residues. With 7 bases removed from V and 5 bases from J, the gap between germline ends came to 15 bases.

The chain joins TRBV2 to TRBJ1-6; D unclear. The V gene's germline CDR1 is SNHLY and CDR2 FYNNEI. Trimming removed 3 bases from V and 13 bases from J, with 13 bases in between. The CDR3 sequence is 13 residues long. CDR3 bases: TGTGCCAGCAGTGAGATATTCGTTGGTCCCCTCCACTTT. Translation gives CASSEIFVGPLHF.

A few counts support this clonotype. CDR3 sequence (DNA): TGTGCCATCAGTGAGGAGATAGGGGGGTATGGCTATGGCTACACCTTC. Amino acids: CAISEEIGGYGYGYTF. The chain employs TRBV10-3 and TRBJ1-2; tentatively, D is TRBD1 (6 bases). Per germline, CDR1 ENHRY and CDR2 SYGVKD. The ends were cut back, 2 bases at V and 4 bases at J, with 17 bases in the middle. This CDR3 is 16 amino acids long.

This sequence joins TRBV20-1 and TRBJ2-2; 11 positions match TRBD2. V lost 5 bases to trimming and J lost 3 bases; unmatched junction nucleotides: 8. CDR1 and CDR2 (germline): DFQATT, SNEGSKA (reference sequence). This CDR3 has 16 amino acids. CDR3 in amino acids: CSAGASGGPYTGELFF. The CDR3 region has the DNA TGCAGTGCTGGGGCTAGCGGGGGGCCCTACACCGGGGAGCTGTTTTTT.

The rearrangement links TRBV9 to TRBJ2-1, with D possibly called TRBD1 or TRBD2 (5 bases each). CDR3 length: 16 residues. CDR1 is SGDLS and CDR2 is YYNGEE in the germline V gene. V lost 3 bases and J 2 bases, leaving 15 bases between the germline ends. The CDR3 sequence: CASSGVRGPTYNEQFF. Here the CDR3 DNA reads TGTGCCAGCAGCGGTGTACGGGGACCCACCTACAATGAGCAGTTCTTC.

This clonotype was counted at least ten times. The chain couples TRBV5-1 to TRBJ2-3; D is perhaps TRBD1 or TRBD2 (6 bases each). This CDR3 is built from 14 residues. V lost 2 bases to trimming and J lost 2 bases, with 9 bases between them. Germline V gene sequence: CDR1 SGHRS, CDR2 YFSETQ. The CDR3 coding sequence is TGCGCCAGCAGCTTCCGGGGGCCCACAGATACGCAGTATTTT. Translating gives CASSFRGPTDTQYF. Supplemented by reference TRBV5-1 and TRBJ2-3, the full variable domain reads KAGVTQTPRYLIKTRGQQVTLSCSPISGHRSVSWYQQTPGQGLQFLFEYFSETQRNKGNFPGRFSGRQFSNSRSEMNVSTLELGDSALYLCASSFRGPTDTQYFGPGTRLTVL.